The sequence of this TCR beta chain was determined in a study of T cell clonality in common variable immunodeficiency. Findings and limits, study-wide: Compared with controls, CVID subjects had fewer shared TCRbeta clones. TCRbeta clonality was increased in CVID versus healthy controls. Fewer deletions and N-nucleotide insertions were reportedly seen in common variable immunodeficiency TCR beta sequences.

This CDR3 has 13 amino acids. Trimming stripped 3 bases from V and 0 bases from J, with 6 bases between. Germline CDR1 reads SGHDT; CDR2 reads YYEEEE. The method was immunoSEQ multiplex PCR; TCRdb's version includes in-frame clones alone and lacks a portion of them. The repertoire consists of tens of thousands of clones, none detected only once. This clone was observed at least ten times. Its antigen is as yet unknown. The read terminates 3 residues before the CDR3 end, so the remaining end is supplied by the germline J gene. The specimen was peripheral blood mononuclear cells. The gene calls are TRBV5-6 and TRBJ1-1, with D unresolved. This sequence originates from a person aged 18 to 75 in good health. The part of the CDR3 DNA that was read is TGTGCCAGCAGCTCGTCCCTGAACACTGAA. This gives the protein CASSSSLNTE. The whole CDR3 is CASSSSLNTEAFF.